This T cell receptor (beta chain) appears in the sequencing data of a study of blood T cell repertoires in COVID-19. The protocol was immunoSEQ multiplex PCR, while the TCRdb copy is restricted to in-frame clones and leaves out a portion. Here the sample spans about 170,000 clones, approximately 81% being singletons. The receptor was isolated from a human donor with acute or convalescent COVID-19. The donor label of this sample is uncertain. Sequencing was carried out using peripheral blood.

In DNA form, the CDR3 reads TGTGCCAGTATGGGCTCAGGGTTTCAAAGCAATCAGCCCCAGCATTTT. Residues: CASMGSGFQSNQPQHF. This chain uses TRBV19 with TRBJ1-5, with D possibly matching TRBD1 (5 bases). CDR3 length equals 16 residues. Trimming took 7 bases from V and 1 from J, leaving 17 bases between them. Germline V gene data show CDR1 as LNHDA and CDR2 as SQIVND (reference sequence).